The 2 T cell receptor beta chains presented below share a single source sample, sequenced in a study of cytomegalovirus exposure and HLA in healthy donors. 13 Jbeta primers and 60 Vbeta primers were used for the PCR. Sequencing used immunoSEQ multiplex PCR; TCRdb keeps in-frame clones, though not all of them. In the table there are more than 140,000 clones, more than 60% of which are singletons. Material for sequencing was PBMCs. The receptors here all came from a man between 40 and 49 years old in good health and CMV-seronegative.

The chain couples TRBV6-6 to TRBJ2-7; a weak D match, TRBD1 (6 bases). The CDR3 loop spans 14 amino acids. With 2 bases removed from V and 3 bases from J, the gap between germline ends came to 11 bases. Per the germline V gene, CDR1 is MNHNY and CDR2 is SVGAGI (reference sequence). The CDR3 coding sequence is TGTGCCAGCAGTTACGAGGACAGAAACTACGAGCAGTACTTC. Translating gives CASSYEDRNYEQYF.

The genes are TRBV2 and TRBJ2-3; no clear D gene. V dropped 11 bases and J dropped 0 bases, with 12 bases sitting between them. This CDR3 contains 13 residues. Germline V CDR1 and CDR2: SNHLY, FYNNEI. CDR3 sequence (DNA): TGTGCCCAGGCAATGGAAAGCACAGATACGCAGTATTTT. This sequence encodes CAQAMESTDTQYF.